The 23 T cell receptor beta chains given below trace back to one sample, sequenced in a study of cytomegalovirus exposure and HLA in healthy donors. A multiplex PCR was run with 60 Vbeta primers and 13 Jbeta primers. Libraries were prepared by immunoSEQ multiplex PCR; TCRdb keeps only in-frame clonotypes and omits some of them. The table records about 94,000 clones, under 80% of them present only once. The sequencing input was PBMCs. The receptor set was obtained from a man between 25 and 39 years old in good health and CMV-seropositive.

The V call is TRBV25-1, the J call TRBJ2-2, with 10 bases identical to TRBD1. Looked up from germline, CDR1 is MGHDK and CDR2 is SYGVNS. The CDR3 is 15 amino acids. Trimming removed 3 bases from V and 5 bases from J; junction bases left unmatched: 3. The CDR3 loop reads CASSERTGGTGELFF. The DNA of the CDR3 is TGTGCCAGCAGTGAGCGGACAGGGGGGACCGGGGAGCTGTTTTTT.

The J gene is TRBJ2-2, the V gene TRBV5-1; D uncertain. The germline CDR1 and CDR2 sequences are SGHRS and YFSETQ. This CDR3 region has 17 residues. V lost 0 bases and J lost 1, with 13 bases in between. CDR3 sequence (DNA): TGCGCCAGCAGCTTGGCCCGAGACTCCCAGAACACCGGGGAGCTGTTTTTT. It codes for CASSLARDSQNTGELFF.

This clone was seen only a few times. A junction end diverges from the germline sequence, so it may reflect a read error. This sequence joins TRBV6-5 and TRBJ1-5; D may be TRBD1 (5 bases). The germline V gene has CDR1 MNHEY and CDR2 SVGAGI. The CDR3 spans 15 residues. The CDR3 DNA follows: TGTGCCAGCAGGTACGGGGAAGGGGCGAATCAGCCCCAGAATTTT. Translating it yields CASRYGEGANQPQNF.

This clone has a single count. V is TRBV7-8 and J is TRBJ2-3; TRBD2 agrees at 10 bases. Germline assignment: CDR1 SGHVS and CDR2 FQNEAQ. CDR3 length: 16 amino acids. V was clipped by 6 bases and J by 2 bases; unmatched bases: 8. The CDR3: CASSSEAGGTTDTQYF. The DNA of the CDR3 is TGTGCCAGCAGTTCCGAAGCGGGGGGGACCACAGATACGCAGTATTTT.

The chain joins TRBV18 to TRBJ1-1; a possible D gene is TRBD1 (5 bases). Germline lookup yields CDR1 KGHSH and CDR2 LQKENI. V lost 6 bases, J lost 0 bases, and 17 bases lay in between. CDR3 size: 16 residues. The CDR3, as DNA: TGTGCCAGCTCTCCTTACCTTGGGGGGATGAACACTGAAGCTTTCTTT. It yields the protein CASSPYLGGMNTEAFF.

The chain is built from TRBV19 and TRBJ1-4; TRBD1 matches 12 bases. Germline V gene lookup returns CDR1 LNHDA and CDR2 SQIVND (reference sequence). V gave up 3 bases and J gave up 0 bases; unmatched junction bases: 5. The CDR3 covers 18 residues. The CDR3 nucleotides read TGTGCCAGTAGTATGCGAGGGACAGGGGGCGCAACTAATGAAAAACTGTTTTTT. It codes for CASSMRGTGGATNEKLFF. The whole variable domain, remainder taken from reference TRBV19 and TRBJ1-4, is DGGITQSPKYLFRKEGQNVTLSCEQNLNHDAMYWYRQDPGQGLRLIYYSQIVNDFQKGDIAEGYSVSREKKESFPLTVTSAQKNPTAFYLCASSMRGTGGATNEKLFFGSGTQLSVL.

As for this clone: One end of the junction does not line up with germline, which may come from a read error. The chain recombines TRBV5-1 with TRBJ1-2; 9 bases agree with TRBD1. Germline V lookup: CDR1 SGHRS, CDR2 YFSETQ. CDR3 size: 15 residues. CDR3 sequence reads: CASSQGDRANYGYPF. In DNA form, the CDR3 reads TGCGCCAGCAGCCAGGGGGACAGGGCGAACTATGGCTACCCCTTC. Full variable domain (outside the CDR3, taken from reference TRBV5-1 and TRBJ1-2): KAGVTQTPRYLIKTRGQQVTLSCSPISGHRSVSWYQQTPGQGLQFLFEYFSETQRNKGNFPGRFSGRQFSNSRSEMNVSTLELGDSALYLCASSQGDRANYGYPFGSGTRLTVV.

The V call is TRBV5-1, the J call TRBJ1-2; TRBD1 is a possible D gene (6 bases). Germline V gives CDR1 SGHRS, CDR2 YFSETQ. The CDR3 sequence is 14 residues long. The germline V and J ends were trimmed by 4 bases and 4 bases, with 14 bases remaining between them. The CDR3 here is CASSRQGTGYGYTF. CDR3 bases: TGCGCCAGCAGCAGGCAGGGGACGGGCTATGGCTACACCTTC.

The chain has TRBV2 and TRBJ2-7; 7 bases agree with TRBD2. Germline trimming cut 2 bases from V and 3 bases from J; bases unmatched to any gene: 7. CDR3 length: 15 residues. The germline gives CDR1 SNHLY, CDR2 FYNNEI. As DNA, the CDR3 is TGTGCCAGCAGTGAACGTCGGGGGGAGATCTACGAGCAGTACTTC. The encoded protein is CASSERRGEIYEQYF.

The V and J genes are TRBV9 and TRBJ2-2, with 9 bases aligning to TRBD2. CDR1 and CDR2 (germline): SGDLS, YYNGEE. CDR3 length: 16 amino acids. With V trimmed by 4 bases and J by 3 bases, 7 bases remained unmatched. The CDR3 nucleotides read TGTGCCAGCAGCCCGACCGGGACTAGCTACACCGGGGAGCTGTTTTTT. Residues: CASSPTGTSYTGELFF.

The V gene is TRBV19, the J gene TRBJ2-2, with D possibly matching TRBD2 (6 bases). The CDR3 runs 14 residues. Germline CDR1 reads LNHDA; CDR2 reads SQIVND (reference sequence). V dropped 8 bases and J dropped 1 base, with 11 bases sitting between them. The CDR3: CASEEGQNTGELFF. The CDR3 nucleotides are TGTGCCAGTGAGGAGGGGCAGAACACCGGGGAGCTGTTTTTT.

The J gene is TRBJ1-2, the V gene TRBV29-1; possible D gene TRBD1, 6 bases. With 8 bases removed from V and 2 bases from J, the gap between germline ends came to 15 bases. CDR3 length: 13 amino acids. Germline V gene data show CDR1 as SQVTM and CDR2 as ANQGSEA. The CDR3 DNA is TGCAGCACCAGGGACACCGGAAACTATGGCTACACCTTC. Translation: CSTRDTGNYGYTF.

The CDR3, as DNA: TGCGCCAGCAGCCAAAGTATAGGAGGGACCGGTGAAAAACTGTTTTTT. Its protein product is CASSQSIGGTGEKLFF. The chain employs TRBV4-1 and TRBJ1-4; possibly TRBD1 for D (5 bases). V lost 2 bases, J lost 7 bases, and 17 bases lay in between. Germline CDR1 is MGHRA and CDR2 is YSYEKL. The CDR3 contains 16 residues.

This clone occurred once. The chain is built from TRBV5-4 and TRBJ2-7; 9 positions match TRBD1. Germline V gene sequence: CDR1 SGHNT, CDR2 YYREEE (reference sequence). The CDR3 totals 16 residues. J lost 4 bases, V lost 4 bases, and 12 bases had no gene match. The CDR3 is CASSRPVGTGRYEQYF. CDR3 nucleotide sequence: TGTGCCAGCAGCCGACCCGTCGGGACAGGGCGTTACGAGCAGTACTTC. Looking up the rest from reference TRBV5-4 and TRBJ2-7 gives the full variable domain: ETGVTQSPTHLIKTRGQQVTLRCSSQSGHNTVSWYQQALGQGPQFIFQYYREEENGRGNFPPRFSGLQFPNYSSELNVNALELDDSALYLCASSRPVGTGRYEQYFGPGTRLTVT.

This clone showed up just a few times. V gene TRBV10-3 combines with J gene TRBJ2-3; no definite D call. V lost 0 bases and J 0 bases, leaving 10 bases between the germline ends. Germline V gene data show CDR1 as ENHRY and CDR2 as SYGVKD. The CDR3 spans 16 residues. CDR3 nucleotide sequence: TGTGCCATCAGTGAGTCGAGTAGAACTAGCACAGATACGCAGTATTTT. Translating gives CAISESSRTSTDTQYF.

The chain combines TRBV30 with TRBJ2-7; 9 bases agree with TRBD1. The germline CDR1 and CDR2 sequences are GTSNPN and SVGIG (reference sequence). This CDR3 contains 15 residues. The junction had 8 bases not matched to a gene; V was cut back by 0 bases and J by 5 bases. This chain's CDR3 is CAWSVWGQGAHEQYF. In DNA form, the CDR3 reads TGTGCCTGGAGTGTATGGGGACAGGGTGCCCACGAGCAGTACTTC.

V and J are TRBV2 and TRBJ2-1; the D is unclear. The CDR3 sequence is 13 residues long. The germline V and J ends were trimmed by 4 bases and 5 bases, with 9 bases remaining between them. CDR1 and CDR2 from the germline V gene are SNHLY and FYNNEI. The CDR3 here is CASSVQTHNEQFF. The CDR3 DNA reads TGTGCCAGCAGTGTACAAACCCACAATGAGCAGTTCTTC.

CDR3 amino acids: CASSLARGTDPNQPQHF. CDR3 nucleotide sequence: TGTGCCAGCAGCTTAGCGCGAGGGACAGATCCTAATCAGCCCCAGCATTTT. The chain has TRBV7-9 and TRBJ1-5; 7 positions match TRBD1. The V gene's germline CDR1 is SEHNR and CDR2 FQNEAQ (reference sequence). The CDR3 sequence is 17 residues long. V trimming: 0 bases; J trimming: 4 bases; junction bases outside the gene matches: 9.

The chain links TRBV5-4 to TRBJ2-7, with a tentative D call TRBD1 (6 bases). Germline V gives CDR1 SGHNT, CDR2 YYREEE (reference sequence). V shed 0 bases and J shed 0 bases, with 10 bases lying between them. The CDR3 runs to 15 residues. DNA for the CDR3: TGTGCCAGCAGCTTGGGACAGGCTAGCTCCTACGAGCAGTACTTC. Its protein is CASSLGQASSYEQYF.

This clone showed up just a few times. This CDR3 reads CASSGVQGGVDTQYF. The CDR3 DNA follows: TGTGCCAGCAGTGGGGTCCAGGGCGGGGTAGATACGCAGTATTTT. The chain carries TRBV6-1 and TRBJ2-3, with a tentative D call TRBD2 (6 bases). Germline V CDR1 and CDR2: MNHNS, SASEGT. V dropped 4 bases and J dropped 5 bases, with 16 bases sitting between them. CDR3 length: 15 amino acids.

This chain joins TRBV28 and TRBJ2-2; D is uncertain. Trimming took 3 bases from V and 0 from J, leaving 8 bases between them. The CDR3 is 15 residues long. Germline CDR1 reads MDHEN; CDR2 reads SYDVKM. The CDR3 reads CASSFRDSNTGELFF. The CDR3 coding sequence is TGTGCCAGCAGTTTTAGAGACTCGAACACCGGGGAGCTGTTTTTT.

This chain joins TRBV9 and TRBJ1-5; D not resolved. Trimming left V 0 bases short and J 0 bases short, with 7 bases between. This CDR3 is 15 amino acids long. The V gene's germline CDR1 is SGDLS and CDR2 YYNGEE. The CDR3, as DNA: TGTGCCAGCAGCGTAGGAGGGTATAGCAATCAGCCCCAGCATTTT. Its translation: CASSVGGYSNQPQHF. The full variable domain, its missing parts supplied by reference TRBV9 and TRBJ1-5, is DSGVTQTPKHLITATGQRVTLRCSPRSGDLSVYWYQQSLDQGLQFLIQYYNGEERAKGNILERFSAQQFPDLHSELNLSSLELGDSALYFCASSVGGYSNQPQHFGDGTRLSIL.

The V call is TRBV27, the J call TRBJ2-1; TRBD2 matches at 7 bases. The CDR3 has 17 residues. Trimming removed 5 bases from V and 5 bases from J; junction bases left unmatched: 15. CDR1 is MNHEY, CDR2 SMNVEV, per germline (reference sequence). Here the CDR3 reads CASSPLGLIAGHNEQFF. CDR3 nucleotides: TGTGCCAGCAGTCCTCTGGGACTTATAGCGGGCCACAATGAGCAGTTCTTC.